A single T cell receptor beta chain is shown here with its context. The antigen is undetermined. The donor population consisted of healthy HIV-negative adults with no recent acute infections or vaccinations. Profiled with immunoSEQ multiplex PCR; TCRdb holds only in-frame clones, not every one. The sample has about 560,000 clones, around 81% seen once. The CDR3 totals 16 residues. Per germline, CDR1 LGHNA and CDR2 YSLEER. V shed 5 bases, J shed 0 bases, and the junction held 7 bases outside the gene matches. The data were obtained in a study of shared clonotypes between healthy human individuals. Study-wide background: Donors, aged 18 to 49, were a couple of women and a few men. General study findings and limits: Sharing of clonotypes among donors was expected to vary with sequencing depth. Limitation of the genetic and exposure-history diversity represented came from the few donors.

The sample taken for sequencing was PBMCs. The TCR sequence derives from a woman aged 35 to 49 in good health. Some clones in this sample may be carry-over from other donors' samples. The J gene is TRBJ2-1, the V gene TRBV4-3; 7 bases match TRBD2. Here the CDR3 reads CASSYRAGSSYNEQFF. CDR3 DNA sequence: TGCGCCAGCAGCTACCGAGCGGGGAGCTCCTACAATGAGCAGTTCTTC.